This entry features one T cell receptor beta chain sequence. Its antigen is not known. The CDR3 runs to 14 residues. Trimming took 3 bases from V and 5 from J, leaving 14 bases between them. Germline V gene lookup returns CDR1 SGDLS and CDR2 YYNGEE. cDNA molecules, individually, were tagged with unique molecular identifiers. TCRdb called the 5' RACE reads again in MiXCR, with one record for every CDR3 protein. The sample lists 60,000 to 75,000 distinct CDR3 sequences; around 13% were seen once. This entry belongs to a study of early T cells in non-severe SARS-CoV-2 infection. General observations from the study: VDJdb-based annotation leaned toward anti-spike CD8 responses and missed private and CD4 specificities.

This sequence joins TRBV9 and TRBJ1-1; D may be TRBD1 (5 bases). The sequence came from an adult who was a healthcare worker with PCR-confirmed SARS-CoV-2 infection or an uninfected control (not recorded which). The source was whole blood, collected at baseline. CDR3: CASSADTGGTEAFF. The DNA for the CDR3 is TGTGCCAGCAGCGCGGATACGGGGGGAACTGAAGCTTTCTTT.